The clone carrying this T cell receptor beta chain was picked up a small number of times. The germline CDR1 and CDR2 sequences are SGHVS and FQNEAQ. The CDR3 runs 15 residues. V lost 5 bases to trimming and J lost 4 bases; unmatched junction nucleotides: 8. The sample originates from a study of molecular identifiers for immune sequencing clone quantification. Looking at the study overall: Four portions were sequenced after RNA from about 20,000 or 100,000 naive CD8 cells was split five ways in replicates.

TCRdb independently ran MiXCR on the PCR reads; one entry per CDR3 protein. The sample has 37,000 or so distinct CDR3 sequences; approximately 17% are singletons. CD8+CD4-CCR7+CD45RA+ cells were sorted as naive CD8 T cells. The sequencing input was naive CD8+ T cells from blood, with Jurkat cell RNA spiked in. Stated subset: FACS-sorted CD8+CD4-CCR7+CD45RA+ naive T cells. The TCR was taken from a human donor in good health. Some libraries in this study had Jurkat cell RNA spiked in. This chain uses TRBV7-8 with TRBJ2-7; 10 positions match TRBD2. CDR3 in amino acids: CASSVTGTSDYEQYF. CDR3 coding DNA: TGTGCCAGCAGCGTAACCGGGACTAGCGATTACGAGCAGTACTTC.